The clone carrying this T cell receptor (beta chain) has just a few counts. The sample comes from a study of blood T cell repertoires in COVID-19. Original analysis: Using reference gene primer amplification, nucleated cell counts were estimated. Method: immunoSEQ multiplex PCR; TCRdb's copy keeps in-frame clones and lacks some. V, J and clone size are those of that table, while D and trimming were read from the DNA. This table has a few hundred thousand clones, around 85% appearing once. With 6 bases removed from V and 5 bases from J, the gap between germline ends came to 8 bases. Per the germline V gene, CDR1 is MNHEY and CDR2 is SVGAGI. The CDR3 runs to 12 residues.

The chain recombines TRBV6-5 with TRBJ1-5; the D gene is possibly TRBD1 (6 bases). Sequenced: peripheral blood. The sequence was obtained from a young woman with acute or convalescent COVID-19. DNA for the CDR3: TGTGCCAGCAGAACAGGGCATCAGCCCCAGCATTTT. Translation gives CASRTGHQPQHF.